A selection of T cell receptor beta chains follows, all from one sample in a study of blood T cell repertoires in COVID-19. TCRdb's copy holds only in-frame clones and misses some; the assay was immunoSEQ multiplex PCR. The sample carries about 330,000 clones, over 80% recorded once. The sample taken for sequencing was PBMCs or T cells enriched from blood (not recorded which). The receptors were gathered from a man aged 25-45 years who had recovered from COVID-19. Both conserved end residues are part of each CDR3.

TRBV28	15	CASSFPHRGRETQYF
TRBV28	12	CASSWGHDGYTF
TRBV2	14	CASSSDRGGYGYTF
TRBV5-1	15	CASSFLERASYEQYF
TRBV2	11	CASSEGALPHF
TRBV5-1	15	CASSATDMGNSPLHF
TRBV4-2	15	CASSQGSSGADTQYF
TRBV10-3	14	CAIADRVGTYEQYF
TRBV28	17	CASSPLGLADSTDTQYF
TRBV7-9	14	CASSLGSGNYGYTF
TRBV11-1	15	CASRAMGAGSYEQYF
TRBV7-9	15	CASSIQRQPGQPQHF
TRBV15	15	CATSSTGRGDQPQHF
TRBV2	13	CASSWGGTGELFF
TRBV7-9	18	CASSLTQMTGGSYNEQFF
TRBV15	13	CATSARDWNEQFF
TRBV19	13	CASSSRGWYGYTF
TRBV19	15	CASSIDTSGSYEQYF
TRBV19	14	CASSIAGNNSPLHF
TRBV30	15	CAWSVQGIATYGYTF
TRBV5-1	15	CASSSKDRGRDTQYF
TRBV4-1	13	CASSQRVQETQYF
TRBV3-1/TRBV3-2	14	CASSLGTTTYEQYF
TRBV19	12	CASSTGEYGYTF
TRBV5-1	13	CASSLGGVDEQYF
TRBV6-5	15	CASRRAGVSSNEQFF
TRBV18	14	CASSPERVAYGYTF
TRBV4-1	16	CASSQGRDRSNQPQHF
TRBV19	14	CATLDSYSGNTIYF
TRBV7-9	15	CASSTRPGQGGEQYF
TRBV20-1	13	CSASGRGYYEQYF
TRBV10-3	14	CAISAAGSSYEQYF
TRBV3-1/TRBV3-2	17	CASSQGGVVSSYNEQFF
TRBV13	18	CASSLGLGTALKDSPLHF
TRBV2	16	CASSEGTGGFYTEAFF
TRBV7-3	14	CASSFSSANSPLHF
TRBV23-1	15	CASSQTVIGGDEQFF
TRBV13	16	CASSPETSGGGLVQFF
TRBV29-1	13	CSATGNGNNEQFF
TRBV6-5	12	CASSSDFYGYTF
TRBV5-4	15	CASSSVSAGGNEQFF
TRBV3-1/TRBV3-2	14	CASSTFRSVETQYF
TRBV5-1	15	CASSRGDRGYNEQFF
TRBV6-5	14	CASSYDGGSQPQHF